This record looks at one TCR beta chain sequence and its context. The antigen remains undetermined. The sample originates from a study of identifying expanded T cells in peripheral blood. General study results and limits: Clone count variance between roughly 2-week samples rose with total template count.

V shed 6 bases and J 4 bases; nucleotides not matched to a gene: 5. CDR3 length: 14 amino acids. Looked up from germline, CDR1 is MDHEN and CDR2 is SYDVKM. Profiled with immunoSEQ multiplex PCR; TCRdb holds only in-frame clones, not every one. The sample carries under 150,000 clones, roughly 90% recorded once. The sequenced material came from blood. This clonotype was obtained from a person aged 18 to 70 in good health. The chain links TRBV28 to TRBJ2-7; 11 bases align to TRBD2. In nucleotides, the CDR3 is TGTGCCAGCAGGATAGCGGGAGGGAATTACGAGCAGTACTTC. Translation gives CASRIAGGNYEQYF.